The 8 T cell receptor beta chains in this list originate from one sample, sequenced in a study of blood T cell repertoires in COVID-19. Here immunoSEQ multiplex PCR was the method, and the copy in TCRdb shows in-frame clones only, minus some. The data hold about 16,000 clones, with 85% to 90% observed a single time. Sequencing was performed on peripheral blood. These receptor sequences come from a man in his 60s with acute or convalescent COVID-19.

This chain joins TRBV9 and TRBJ2-7, with D perhaps TRBD1 (5 bases). The CDR3 has 14 amino acids. The germline CDR1 and CDR2 sequences are SGDLS and YYNGEE. V was clipped by 5 bases and J by 4 bases, with 16 bases between them. CDR3 loop: CASSEQGSGYEQYF. CDR3 bases: TGTGCCAGCAGTGAGCAGGGTTCCGGATACGAGCAGTACTTC.

V usage is TRBV28 and J usage is TRBJ1-2; 9 nucleotides match TRBD1. The V gene end was trimmed by 8 bases and the J gene end by 4 bases; junction bases not matched to a gene: 8. The CDR3 is 14 amino acids. The germline CDR1 and CDR2 sequences are MDHEN and SYDVKM. CDR3 nucleotides: TGTGCCAGCGGGCTACAGGGGGCGGGCTATGGCTACACCTTC. Its translation: CASGLQGAGYGYTF.

The gene calls are TRBV27 and TRBJ2-3; TRBD1 agrees at 8 bases. The germline gives CDR1 MNHEY, CDR2 SMNVEV (reference sequence). The trim removed 4 bases at V and 2 bases at J, leaving 5 bases unmatched. This CDR3 spans 15 amino acids. The DNA of the CDR3 is TGTGCCAGCAGTTCCGGACAGGGTTACACAGATACGCAGTATTTT. Amino acids: CASSSGQGYTDTQYF.

This sequence joins TRBV4-1 and TRBJ2-6; 9 bases align to TRBD2. After removal of 1 base from V and 4 bases from J, the junction contained 2 bases not matched to a gene. This CDR3 is built from 16 residues. The germline V gene has CDR1 MGHRA and CDR2 YSYEKL. CDR3 coding DNA: TGCGCCAGCAGCCAAGTCCTAGCGGGGGGGGCCAACGTCCTGACTTTC. It translates to CASSQVLAGGANVLTF.

This chain joins TRBV21-1 and TRBJ1-3; whether TRBD1, the table's D call, matches the DNA was not checked. TRBV21-1 is tagged as a pseudogene. The CDR3 loop spans 17 amino acids. The CDR3 DNA reads TGTGCCAGCAGCGCCCCGGGACAGGGAAACTCTGGAAACACCATATATTTT. Translation: CASSAPGQGNSGNTIYF.

The chain has TRBV5-5 and TRBJ2-3; TRBD1 might be the D (6 bases). The V end lost 0 bases, the J end lost 6 bases, and 17 bases lay between the germline ends. Germline V gene sequence: CDR1 SGHKS, CDR2 YYEKEE (reference sequence). This CDR3 is built from 16 residues. The CDR3 bases are TGTGCCAGCAGCTTGGTACAGGGTAACGGGCGCGATACGCAGTATTTT. Translated, it gives CASSLVQGNGRDTQYF.

The gene calls are TRBV11-2 and TRBJ1-4; TRBD1 agrees at 9 bases. The germline V gene has CDR1 SGHAT and CDR2 FQNNGV. The CDR3 has 15 amino acids. The trim removed 1 base at V and 7 bases at J, leaving 4 bases unmatched. The CDR3 protein is CASSLVGTGFEKLFF. Here the CDR3 DNA reads TGTGCCAGCAGCTTAGTGGGGACAGGGTTTGAAAAACTGTTTTTT.

The chain employs TRBV9 and TRBJ2-1, with 9 bases identical to TRBD1. This CDR3 spans 14 amino acids. V was pared by 4 bases and J by 3 bases, with 2 bases of the junction left unmatched. The germline CDR1 and CDR2 sequences are SGDLS and YYNGEE. Written as DNA, the CDR3 is TGTGCCAGCAGCCCGGGACAGGGCTACAATGAGCAGTTCTTC. Amino acids: CASSPGQGYNEQFF.